Each of the 19 T cell receptor beta chains below was sequenced from the same sample in a study of T cells in narcolepsy. TCRdb keeps only in-frame clones here, not all; method: immunoSEQ multiplex PCR. The table lists roughly 13,000 clones, 85% to 90% of them singletons, with under 2% in the top ten. The sample taken for sequencing was CD45RA- memory CD4+ T cells from PBMCs. The receptors shown here come from a human donor with narcolepsy.

This clone has more than one count but fewer than ten. This sequence joins TRBV7-9 and TRBJ1-1; D unclear. This CDR3 is 12 amino acids long. Trimming took off 5 bases at V and 2 bases at J, with 6 bases between the two ends. Looked up from germline, CDR1 is SEHNR and CDR2 is FQNEAQ (reference sequence). CDR3 bases: TGTGCCAGCAGCCCAGAAAACACTGAAGCTTTCTTT. This codes for CASSPENTEAFF.

This sequence joins TRBV5-5 and TRBJ2-6; no reliable D call. The CDR3 has 15 amino acids. The ends were cut back, 4 bases at V and 0 bases at J, with 8 bases in the middle. Germline V gives CDR1 SGHKS, CDR2 YYEKEE (reference sequence). The CDR3 sequence is CASSLVGSGANVLTF. The CDR3 DNA reads TGTGCCAGCAGCCTAGTCGGCTCTGGGGCCAACGTCCTGACTTTC.

V usage is TRBV18 and J usage is TRBJ2-2, with D possibly matching TRBD1 (6 bases). Germline V gene data show CDR1 as KGHSH and CDR2 as LQKENI. CDR3 length equals 16 residues. Trimming took off 0 bases at V and 5 bases at J, with 13 bases between the two ends. CDR3 protein: CASSPPWGLGTGELFF. For the CDR3, the DNA is TGTGCCAGCTCACCACCTTGGGGGCTAGGAACCGGGGAGCTGTTTTTT.

The gene calls are TRBV29-1 and TRBJ2-5; 13 nucleotides align to TRBD2. Looked up from germline, CDR1 is SQVTM and CDR2 is ANQGSEA. The CDR3 has 14 amino acids. V lost 3 bases, J lost 4 bases, and 2 bases stayed unmatched. The CDR3 nucleotides are TGCAGCGTTGATGGACTAGCGGGAGTAGAGACCCAGTACTTC. The encoded protein is CSVDGLAGVETQYF.

For the CDR3, the DNA is TGTGCCTGGGGGTCTAAGAAACAGGGCTCTGGAAACACCATATATTTT. It encodes CAWGSKKQGSGNTIYF. The chain links TRBV30 to TRBJ1-3; a possible D gene is TRBD1 (6 bases). V was trimmed by 5 bases and J by 0 bases, leaving 17 bases between them. The germline V gene encodes CDR1 GTSNPN and CDR2 SVGIG (reference sequence). The CDR3 is made up of 16 amino acids.

The V and J genes are TRBV5-1 and TRBJ2-6, with 9 bases lining up with TRBD1. The CDR3 is 18 amino acids. Losses at the gene ends were 4 bases for V and 0 bases for J; bases not matched to a gene: 8. Germline loops: CDR1 SGHRS, CDR2 YFSETQ. The CDR3, as DNA: TGCGCCAGCAGCACCACAGGGGGCTGGGACTCTGGGGCCAACGTCCTGACTTTC. Amino acid sequence: CASSTTGGWDSGANVLTF.

This chain uses TRBV5-1 with TRBJ2-5, with 12 bases matching TRBD1. Trimming at V came to 4 bases and at J to 4 bases, leaving 8 bases not matched to a gene. The V gene's germline CDR1 is SGHRS and CDR2 YFSETQ. The CDR3 is 16 residues long. CDR3 in amino acids: CASSPGTGGLGETQYF. In DNA, the CDR3 is TGCGCCAGCAGCCCTGGGACAGGGGGCTTGGGAGAGACCCAGTACTTC.

This clone was recorded a few times. As DNA, the CDR3 is TGTGCCAGCAGCGAACCCGGACAGGGGAGGAGTGGCTACACCTTC. It specifies CASSEPGQGRSGYTF. This chain links TRBV7-2 with TRBJ1-2, with TRBD1 identical over 9 bases. V lost 5 bases, J lost 7 bases, and 11 bases stayed unmatched. The CDR3 runs to 15 residues. Germline loops: CDR1 SGHTA, CDR2 FQGNSA.

This clone was detected once. The J gene is TRBJ1-5, the V gene TRBV2; weak D call: TRBD1 (6 bases). Trimming took 5 bases from V and 1 from J, leaving 9 bases between them. The CDR3 totals 14 residues. CDR1 SNHLY and CDR2 FYNNEI come from the germline V gene. As DNA, the CDR3 is TGTGCCAGCAGTCCTGACAGGAGCAATCAGCCCCAGCATTTT. Its translation is CASSPDRSNQPQHF.

The V gene is TRBV18, the J gene TRBJ2-7, with D possibly TRBD1 on 6 matching bases. CDR1 is KGHSH and CDR2 is LQKENI in the germline V gene. The CDR3 has 16 amino acids. V was shortened by 2 bases and J by 4 bases, with 18 bases between the two germline ends. The CDR3 DNA follows: TGTGCCAGCTCACCATCAGGGGTTGGGCCAGGTTACGAGCAGTACTTC. Translated: CASSPSGVGPGYEQYF.

A single count supports this clone. This chain links TRBV2 with TRBJ2-2, with D possibly being TRBD2 (6 bases). This CDR3 spans 16 amino acids. Trimming removed 3 bases at V and 4 bases at J, with 15 bases between. Looked up from germline, CDR1 is SNHLY and CDR2 is FYNNEI. The CDR3 DNA follows: TGTGCCAGCAGTGACTTCGGGAGTAGCGGCACCGGGGAGCTGTTTTTT. Its translation is CASSDFGSSGTGELFF.

This clone was picked up one time. The chain links TRBV5-1 to TRBJ2-2; 7 positions agree with TRBD1. This CDR3 region has 15 residues. Unmatched junction bases numbered 5, after V lost 4 bases and J lost 2 bases. Germline CDR1 SGHRS, CDR2 YFSETQ. This chain's CDR3 is CASSAGTANTGELFF. In nucleotides, the CDR3 is TGCGCCAGCAGCGCAGGGACAGCTAACACCGGGGAGCTGTTTTTT.

The V call is TRBV29-1, the J call TRBJ1-4; D may be TRBD1 (5 bases). V was shortened by 7 bases and J by 6 bases, with 21 bases between the two germline ends. Germline CDR1 and CDR2: SQVTM and ANQGSEA. The CDR3 loop spans 15 amino acids. CDR3 nucleotides: TGCAGCGGGGGTGACAGACCTGGTGAAGATGAAAAACTGTTTTTT. This sequence encodes CSGGDRPGEDEKLFF.

V and J are TRBV27 and TRBJ2-7; 9 bases are a match to TRBD2. The ends lost 6 bases at V and 1 base at J; junction bases unmatched: 10. The CDR3 loop spans 16 amino acids. From germline, CDR1 is MNHEY and CDR2 SMNVEV (reference sequence). Here the CDR3 reads CASSLKAGGYSYEQYF. The CDR3 nucleotides read TGTGCCAGCAGCCTAAAGGCGGGAGGGTATTCCTACGAGCAGTACTTC.

The count of this clone is one. The chain is built from TRBV28 and TRBJ1-1, with 7 bases matching TRBD1. CDR1 MDHEN and CDR2 SYDVKM come from the germline V gene. V was pared by 3 bases and J by 0 bases, with 1 base of the junction left unmatched. CDR3 length: 14 residues. The CDR3 loop is CASSLQGVNTEAFF. The CDR3 DNA is TGTGCCAGCAGTTTGCAGGGGGTGAACACTGAAGCTTTCTTT.

The chain is built from TRBV9 and TRBJ2-7; TRBD2 agrees at 9 bases. This CDR3 region has 17 residues. The junction had 17 bases not matched to a gene; V was cut back by 3 bases and J by 7 bases. Germline V gene data show CDR1 as SGDLS and CDR2 as YYNGEE. CDR3 sequence (DNA): TGTGCCAGCAGCGAAACTCCGGGACTAGCAGAAATTGGGGAGCAGTACTTC. This encodes CASSETPGLAEIGEQYF.

The rearrangement joins TRBV2 to TRBJ2-2; D gene uncertain. V shed 4 bases and J shed 7 bases, with 16 bases lying between them. The CDR3 length is 15 residues. Per germline, CDR1 SNHLY and CDR2 FYNNEI. CDR3 nucleotide sequence: TGTGCCAGCAGTGCTCGTCGAGTCGATGTCGGGGAGCTGTTTTTT. Protein sequence: CASSARRVDVGELFF.

V is TRBV11-2 and J is TRBJ2-3, with 10 bases that match TRBD2. Germline loops: CDR1 SGHAT, CDR2 FQNNGV. The CDR3 length is 16 residues. Unmatched junction bases numbered 8, after V lost 3 bases and J lost 5 bases. This CDR3 is CASSFSLAGVRDTQYF. In nucleotides, the CDR3 is TGTGCCAGCAGCTTTTCTCTAGCGGGAGTACGAGATACGCAGTATTTT.

The V and J genes are TRBV5-6 and TRBJ1-5, with D unresolved. Germline V gene sequence: CDR1 SGHDT, CDR2 YYEEEE. Trimming stripped 0 bases from V and 4 bases from J, with 11 bases between. The length of the CDR3 is 15 residues. DNA of the CDR3: TGTGCCAGCAGCTTGGGACATTTAGATAATCAGCCCCAGCATTTT. Translated: CASSLGHLDNQPQHF. Filled out from reference TRBV5-6 and TRBJ1-5, the complete variable domain reads DAGVTQSPTHLIKTRGQQVTLRCSPKSGHDTVSWYQQALGQGPQFIFQYYEEEERQRGNFPDRFSGHQFPNYSSELNVNALLLGDSALYLCASSLGHLDNQPQHFGDGTRLSIL.